This T cell receptor (beta chain) is drawn from a study of T cell responses to AZD1222 COVID-19 vaccine. This clone appeared a few times. Its antigen is undetermined. General observations from the study: Among the donors, most were white British and more were female, and clonal diversity was possibly underestimated. The repertoires were collected only after the peak T cell response. Spike-wide vaccine-associated CD4 TCRs dominated at 160-218 and 743-854.

This CDR3 comprises 13 residues. Trimming removed 5 bases at V and 3 bases at J, with 8 bases between. Germline V gene lookup returns CDR1 MNHEY and CDR2 SMNVEV (reference sequence). Data came from immunoSEQ multiplex PCR; TCRdb stores just in-frame clones and leaves some out. Of over 130,000 clones listed, around 94% are singletons. The TCR originated in an adult who received the AZD1222 COVID-19 vaccine. The chain is built from TRBV27 and TRBJ1-5, with D unclear. Sequencing used peripheral blood, obtained 28 days after the second AZD1222 dose. CDR3 DNA sequence: TGTGCCAGCAGTCGGGCAGTCAATCAGCCCCAGCATTTT. The encoded protein is CASSRAVNQPQHF.